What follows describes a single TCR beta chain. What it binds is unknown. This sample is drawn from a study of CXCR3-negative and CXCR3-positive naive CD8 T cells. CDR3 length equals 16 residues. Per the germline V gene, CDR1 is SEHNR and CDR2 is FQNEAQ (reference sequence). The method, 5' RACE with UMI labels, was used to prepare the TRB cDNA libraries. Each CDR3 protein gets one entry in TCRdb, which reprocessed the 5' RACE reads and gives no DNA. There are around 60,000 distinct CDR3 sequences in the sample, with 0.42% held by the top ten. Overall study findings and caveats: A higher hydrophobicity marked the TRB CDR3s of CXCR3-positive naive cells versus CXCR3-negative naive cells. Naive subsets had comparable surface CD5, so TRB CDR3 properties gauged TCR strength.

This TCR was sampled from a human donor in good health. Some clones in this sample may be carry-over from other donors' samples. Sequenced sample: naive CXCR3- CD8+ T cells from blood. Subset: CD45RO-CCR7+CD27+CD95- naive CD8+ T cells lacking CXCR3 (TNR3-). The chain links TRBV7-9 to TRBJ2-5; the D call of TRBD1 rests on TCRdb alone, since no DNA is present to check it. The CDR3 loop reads CASSPPAAPGLETQYF.